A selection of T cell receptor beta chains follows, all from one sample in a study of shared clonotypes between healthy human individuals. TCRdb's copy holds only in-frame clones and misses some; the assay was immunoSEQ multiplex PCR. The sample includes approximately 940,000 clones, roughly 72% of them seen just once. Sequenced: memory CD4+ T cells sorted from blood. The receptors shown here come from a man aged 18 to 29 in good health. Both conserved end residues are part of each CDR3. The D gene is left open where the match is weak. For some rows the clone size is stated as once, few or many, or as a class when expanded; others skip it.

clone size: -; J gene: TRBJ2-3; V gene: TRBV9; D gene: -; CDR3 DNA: TGTGCCAGCAGCTCCCTAGGGACTGTTACTAGCACAGATACGCAGTATTTT; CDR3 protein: CASSSLGTVTSTDTQYF
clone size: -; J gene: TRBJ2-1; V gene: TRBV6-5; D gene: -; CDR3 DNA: TGTGCCAGCAGAAAAGGGACTGGGGAGCAGTTCTTC; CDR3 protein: CASRKGTGEQFF
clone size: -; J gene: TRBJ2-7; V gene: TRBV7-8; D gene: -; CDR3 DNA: TGTGCCAGCAGCTTAGGTAAACTAGTCTTCGAGCAGTACTTC; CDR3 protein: CASSLGKLVFEQYF
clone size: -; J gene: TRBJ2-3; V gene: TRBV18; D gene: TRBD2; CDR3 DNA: TGTGCCAGCTCACCACCCACGGGAGGTGATACGCAGTATTTT; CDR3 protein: CASSPPTGGDTQYF
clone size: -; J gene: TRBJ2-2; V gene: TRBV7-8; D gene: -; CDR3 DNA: TGTGCCAGCAGCTTAAGGCCTCCTAGTCTGAACACCGGGGAGCTGTTTTTT; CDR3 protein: CASSLRPPSLNTGELFF
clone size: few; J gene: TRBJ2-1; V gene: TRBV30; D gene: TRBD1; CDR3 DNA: TGTGCCTGGAAAAACAGGGGTCGGGCTCACAATGAGCAGTTCTTC; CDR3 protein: CAWKNRGRAHNEQFF
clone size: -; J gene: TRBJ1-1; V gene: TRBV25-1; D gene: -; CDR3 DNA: TGTGCCAGCAGAGAACCAGGACACGTGAACACTGAAGCTTTCTTT; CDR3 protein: CASREPGHVNTEAFF
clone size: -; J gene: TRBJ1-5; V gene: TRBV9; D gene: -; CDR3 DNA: TGTGCCAGCAGCGTAGATGGGGAAGGGCAGCCCCAGCATTTT; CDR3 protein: CASSVDGEGQPQHF
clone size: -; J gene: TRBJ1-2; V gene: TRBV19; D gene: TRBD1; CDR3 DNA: TGTGCCAGTAGCGTGGACAGGGGGAGGTATGGCTACACCTTC; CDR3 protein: CASSVDRGRYGYTF
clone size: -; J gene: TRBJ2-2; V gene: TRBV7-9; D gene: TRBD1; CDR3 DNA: TGTGCCAGCAGCCGAAGTCGACAGGGTTGGGCCGGGGAGCTGTTTTTT; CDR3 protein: CASSRSRQGWAGELFF
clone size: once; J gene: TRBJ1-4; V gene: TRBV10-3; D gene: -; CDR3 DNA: TGTGCCATCAGTGAAGGGCAGACTAATGAAAAACTGTTTTTT; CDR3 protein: CAISEGQTNEKLFF
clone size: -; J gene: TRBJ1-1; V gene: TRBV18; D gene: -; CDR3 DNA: TGTGCCAGCTCACCGCCAGGGGCAGAAGCTTTCTTT; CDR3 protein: CASSPPGAEAFF
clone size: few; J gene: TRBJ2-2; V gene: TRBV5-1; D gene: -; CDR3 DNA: TGCGCCAGCAGCTTGACCAGCAACACCGGGGAGCTGTTTTTT; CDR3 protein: CASSLTSNTGELFF
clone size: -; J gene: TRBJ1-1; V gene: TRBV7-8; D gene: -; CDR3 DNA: TGTGCCAGCAGCTTTGACAGGGAAGCTTTCTTT; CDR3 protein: CASSFDREAFF
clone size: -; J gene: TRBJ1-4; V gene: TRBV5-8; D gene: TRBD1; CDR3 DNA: TGTGCCAGCAGCCAGGGACAGGGGTGGGAAAAACTGTTTTTT; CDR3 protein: CASSQGQGWEKLFF
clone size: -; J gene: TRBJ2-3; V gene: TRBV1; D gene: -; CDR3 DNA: TGCACCAGCAGCGATAGGTGCGGGGGGGCCTTAGATACGCAGTATTTT; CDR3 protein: CTSSDRCGGALDTQYF
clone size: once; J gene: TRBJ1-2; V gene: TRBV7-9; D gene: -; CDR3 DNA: TGTGCCAGCAGCTCGACGGGACTACGAGGCTACACCTTC; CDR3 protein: CASSSTGLRGYTF
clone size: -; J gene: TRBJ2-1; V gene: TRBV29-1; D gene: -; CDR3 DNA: TGCAGCTTTCATAGTGGCAATGAGCAGTTCTTC; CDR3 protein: CSFHSGNEQFF
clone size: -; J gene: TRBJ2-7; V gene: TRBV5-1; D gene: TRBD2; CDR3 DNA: TGCGCCAGCAGACTAGCGGGAGGCCCCTACGAGCAGTACTTC; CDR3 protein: CASRLAGGPYEQYF
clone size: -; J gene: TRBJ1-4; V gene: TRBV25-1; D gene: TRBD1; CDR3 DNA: TGTGCCAGCAGTCAGGGACAGGGAAATGAAAAACTGTTTTTT; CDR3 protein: CASSQGQGNEKLFF
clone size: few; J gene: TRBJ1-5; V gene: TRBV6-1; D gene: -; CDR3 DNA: TGTGCCAGCATGGAAGGGGGCAATCAGCCCCAGCATTTT; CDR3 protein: CASMEGGNQPQHF
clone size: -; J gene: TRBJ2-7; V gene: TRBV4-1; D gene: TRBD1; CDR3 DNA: TGCGCCAGCAGCATGGGACAGCCTTCCTACGAGCAGTACTTC; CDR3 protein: CASSMGQPSYEQYF
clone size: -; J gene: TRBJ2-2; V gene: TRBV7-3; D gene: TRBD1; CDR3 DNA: TGTGCCAGCAGCTTAATGGCCGACAGGGGAGCCGGGGAGCTGTTTTTT; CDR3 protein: CASSLMADRGAGELFF
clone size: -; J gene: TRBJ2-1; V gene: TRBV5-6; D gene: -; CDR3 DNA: TGTGCCAGCAGCCGGGCCTGGGAGGAGTTCTTC; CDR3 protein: CASSRAWEEFF
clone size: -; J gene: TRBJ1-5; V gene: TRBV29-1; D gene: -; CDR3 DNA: TGCAGCATTATAACAGGGTCCCGGGAGCAGCCCCAGCATTTT; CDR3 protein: CSIITGSREQPQHF
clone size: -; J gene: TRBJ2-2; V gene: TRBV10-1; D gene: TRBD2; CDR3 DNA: TGCGCCAGCAGTGAGTTGTCTAGCGGGAGTGAAGGCGGGGAGCTGTTTTTT; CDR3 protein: CASSELSSGSEGGELFF
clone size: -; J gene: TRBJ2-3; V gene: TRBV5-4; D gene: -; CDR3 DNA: TGTGCCAGCAGCCAGGACCCCTTTAGCACAGATACGCAGTATTTT; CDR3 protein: CASSQDPFSTDTQYF
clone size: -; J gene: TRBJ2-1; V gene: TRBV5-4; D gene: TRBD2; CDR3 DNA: TGTGCCAGCAGCCTAGCGGGAGGAGGGTACAATGAGCAGTTCTTC; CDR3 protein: CASSLAGGGYNEQFF
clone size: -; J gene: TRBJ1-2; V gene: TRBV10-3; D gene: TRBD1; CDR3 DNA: TGTGCCATCGGAGAAACAGGGGGCTATGGCTACACCTTC; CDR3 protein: CAIGETGGYGYTF
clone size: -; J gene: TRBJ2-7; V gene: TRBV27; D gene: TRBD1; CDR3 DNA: TGTGCCAGCAGGACAGGGCGACTACCAGGGCAGTACTTC; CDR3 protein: CASRTGRLPGQYF
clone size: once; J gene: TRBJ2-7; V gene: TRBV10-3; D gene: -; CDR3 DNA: TGTGCCATCAGTGATCAGGGATCCTACGAGCAGTACTTC; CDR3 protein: CAISDQGSYEQYF
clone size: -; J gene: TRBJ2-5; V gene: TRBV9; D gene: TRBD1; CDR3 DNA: TGTGCCAGCAGCGTGGGGACAGGGGGAATCGGAGAGACCCAGTACTTC; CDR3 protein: CASSVGTGGIGETQYF
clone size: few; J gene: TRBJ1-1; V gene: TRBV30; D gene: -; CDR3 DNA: TGTGCCTGGACTCGACAGGTAAACACTGAAGCTTTCTTT; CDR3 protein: CAWTRQVNTEAFF
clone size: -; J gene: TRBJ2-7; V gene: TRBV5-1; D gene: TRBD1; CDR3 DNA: TGCGCCAGCAGAACAGGGGACCCTGTATACGAGCAGTACTTC; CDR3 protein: CASRTGDPVYEQYF
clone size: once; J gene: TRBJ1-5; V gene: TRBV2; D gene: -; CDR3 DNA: TGTGCCAGCAGTGATTCAGGGCCAAATCAGCCCCAGCATTTT; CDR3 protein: CASSDSGPNQPQHF
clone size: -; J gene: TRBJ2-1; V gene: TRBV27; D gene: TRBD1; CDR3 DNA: TGTGCCAGCAGTAGATGGCAGGGGGACGGTGAGCAGTTCTTC; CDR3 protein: CASSRWQGDGEQFF